Following are 29 T cell receptor beta chains from one sample sequenced in a study of T cells in Graves' hyperthyroidism and ophthalmopathy. The investigators amplified TCR beta CDR3 regions from RNA transcripts. HTBI primers drove first-round RT-PCR of the TCR CDR3. TCRdb re-derived calls from the multiplex PCR reads in MiXCR, one entry per CDR3 protein. The data hold some 510,000 distinct CDR3 sequences, with 20% observed a single time. Sequences were obtained from blood. The receptors shown here come from a man between 18 and 35 years old with Graves' hyperthyroidism.

The chain links TRBV28 to TRBJ2-2, with D unresolved. CDR1 and CDR2 from the germline V gene are MDHEN and SYDVKM. V lost 5 bases and J lost 3, with 7 bases in between. CDR3 length: 13 residues. The CDR3 protein is CASSPLDTGELFF. The CDR3 nucleotides are TGTGCCAGCAGTCCCTTGGACACCGGGGAGCTGTTTTTT.

There are a few counts of this clonotype. The chain has TRBV20-1 and TRBJ1-5; D remains unclear. The CDR3 extends over 13 amino acids. V was trimmed by 3 bases and J by 6 bases, leaving 12 bases between them. Germline-derived CDR1 and CDR2 are DFQATT and SNEGSKA (reference sequence). The CDR3 loop reads CSASLRITQPQHF. The CDR3 DNA follows: TGCAGTGCTAGCCTTCGGATTACTCAGCCCCAGCATTTT.

This clonotype was counted many times. The chain uses TRBV20-1 and TRBJ2-5; D remains ambiguous. The V gene's germline CDR1 is DFQATT and CDR2 SNEGSKA (reference sequence). The CDR3 is made up of 16 amino acids. Trimming took 2 bases from V and 0 from J, leaving 16 bases between them. Here the CDR3 DNA reads TGCAGTGCTAGATCACCCGGACCAAGGTACCAAGAGACCCAGTACTTC. It is translated as CSARSPGPRYQETQYF.

In its sample, this clonotype was seen many times. This chain uses TRBV7-9 with TRBJ1-2; 9 nucleotides agree with TRBD1. V lost 4 bases, J lost 6 bases, and 6 bases stayed unmatched. Germline assignment: CDR1 SEHNR and CDR2 FQNEAQ (reference sequence). This CDR3 is built from 14 residues. The DNA of the CDR3 is TGTGCCAGCAGCTCCGGGACAGGGTTAAATGGCTACACCTTC. This codes for CASSSGTGLNGYTF.

V usage is TRBV4-1 and J usage is TRBJ2-5, with D maybe TRBD1 (6 bases). Trimming pared 2 bases from V and 3 bases from J, leaving 10 bases between. In germline, CDR1 is MGHRA, CDR2 YSYEKL. The CDR3 is 14 amino acids. CDR3 nucleotide sequence: TGCGCCAGCAGCCAACCCGGACAGAAAGAGACCCAGTACTTC. As protein: CASSQPGQKETQYF.

This clonotype has at least ten counts. The chain joins TRBV6-1 to TRBJ1-2, with TRBD1 matching over 7 bases. This CDR3 contains 15 residues. CDR1 MNHNS and CDR2 SASEGT come from the germline V gene. J lost 4 bases, V lost 6 bases, and 11 bases had no gene match. The CDR3 DNA follows: TGTGCCAGCAGCCACCTGGGACAGACGGGCTATGGCTACACCTTC. This codes for CASSHLGQTGYGYTF.

This clonotype has a count of ten or more. The chain is built from TRBV7-8 and TRBJ1-5; D unresolved. The CDR3 has 12 amino acids. Germline V gene lookup returns CDR1 SGHVS and CDR2 FQNEAQ. The germline V and J ends were trimmed by 1 base and 8 bases, with 6 bases remaining between them. In DNA form, the CDR3 reads TGTGCCAGCAGCTTAGTTGGGGAGCCCCAGCATTTT. The encoded protein is CASSLVGEPQHF.

This chain connects TRBV4-1 to TRBJ1-2; D uncertain. CDR1 and CDR2 (germline): MGHRA, YSYEKL. Trimming removed 3 bases at V and 7 bases at J, with 15 bases between. The CDR3 length is 14 residues. CDR3 amino acids: CASSQSPTLPGYTF. The DNA of the CDR3 is TGCGCCAGCAGCCAGTCGCCGACGCTTCCTGGCTACACCTTC.

The rearrangement joins TRBV12-3 or TRBV12-4 to TRBJ2-7; TRBD1 aligns across 7 bases. This CDR3 spans 15 amino acids. Trimming took 5 bases from V and 2 from J; bases not matched to a gene: 9. CDR3 in amino acids: CASSPGQAKPYEQYF. CDR3 DNA: TGTGCCAGCAGTCCCGGACAGGCGAAGCCCTACGAGCAGTACTTC.

The table lists this clonotype with a few counts. The chain recombines TRBV3-1 with TRBJ2-5; 10 positions match TRBD2. This CDR3 region has 16 residues. Germline-derived CDR1 and CDR2 are LGHDT and YNNKEL (reference sequence). Trimming at V came to 4 bases and at J to 1 base, leaving 6 bases not matched to a gene. DNA for the CDR3: TGTGCCAGCAGCCCCCCCGGACTAGCGGCCCAAGAGACCCAGTACTTC. It yields the protein CASSPPGLAAQETQYF.

This clonotype was recorded many times. This chain uses TRBV5-1 with TRBJ1-1, with D maybe TRBD1 (5 bases). V lost 4 bases, J lost 0 bases, and 22 bases lay in between. The CDR3 runs 18 residues. CDR1 is SGHRS, CDR2 YFSETQ, per germline. The CDR3 is CASSRDDSGGAMNTEAFF. The CDR3 bases are TGCGCCAGCAGCCGGGACGACAGCGGAGGGGCCATGAACACTGAAGCTTTCTTT.

CDR3 sequence reads: CASSLTPGGPPYTGELFF. DNA of the CDR3: TGTGCCAGCAGCCTAACGCCGGGGGGGCCCCCCTACACCGGGGAGCTGTTTTTT. The chain is built from TRBV9 and TRBJ2-2; 8 bases map to TRBD2. Germline lookup yields CDR1 SGDLS and CDR2 YYNGEE. V lost 4 bases and J lost 3; bases outside the gene matches: 14. The CDR3 runs to 18 residues. The full variable domain, with the rest looked up from reference TRBV9 and TRBJ2-2, is DSGVTQTPKHLITATGQRVTLRCSPRSGDLSVYWYQQSLDQGLQFLIQYYNGEERAKGNILERFSAQQFPDLHSELNLSSLELGDSALYFCASSLTPGGPPYTGELFFGEGSRLTVL.

This clonotype was counted many times. The chain carries TRBV14 and TRBJ2-7; D may be TRBD2 (5 bases). Germline V gives CDR1 SGHDN, CDR2 FVKESK. This CDR3 spans 13 amino acids. With 2 bases removed from V and 5 bases from J, the gap between germline ends came to 10 bases. CDR3 DNA: TGTGCCAGCAGCCAACACTTCGGGGACGAGCAGTACTTC. Its protein product is CASSQHFGDEQYF.

This chain links TRBV15 with TRBJ1-1, with D perhaps matching TRBD1 (5 bases). Deletions cut 5 bases from V and 4 bases from J, with 11 bases between. This CDR3 comprises 13 residues. Germline V lookup: CDR1 LNHNV, CDR2 YYDKDF (reference sequence). This chain's CDR3 is CATSARGATEAFF. The DNA for the CDR3 is TGTGCCACCAGCGCCCGCGGGGCCACTGAAGCTTTCTTT.

This clonotype has at least ten counts. The rearrangement uses TRBV10-3 and TRBJ1-2; possible D gene TRBD1, 6 bases. The CDR3 loop spans 15 amino acids. CDR1 ENHRY and CDR2 SYGVKD come from the germline V gene. Trimming shortened V by 7 bases and J by 2 bases, and 17 bases separated the two germline ends. The CDR3 nucleotides are TGTGCCATCACGCCAAACAGGGAGTCAAACTATGGCTACACCTTC. This translates into CAITPNRESNYGYTF.

This clonotype has a count of ten or more. The chain employs TRBV7-8 and TRBJ2-7; TRBD2 might be the D (6 bases). The CDR3 contains 15 residues. V was shortened by 0 bases and J by 3 bases, with 12 bases between the two germline ends. The germline CDR1 and CDR2 sequences are SGHVS and FQNEAQ. The CDR3 DNA is TGTGCCAGCAGCTTAGCGCGGGGACGGAACTACGAGCAGTACTTC. It codes for CASSLARGRNYEQYF.

At least ten counts were recorded for this clonotype. J is TRBJ1-1 and V is TRBV19; D perhaps matches TRBD1 (5 bases). Deletions cut 3 bases from V and 0 bases from J, with 8 bases between. The CDR3 has 14 residues. Germline CDR1 LNHDA, CDR2 SQIVND (reference sequence). CDR3 sequence: CASSISGLNTEAFF. CDR3 sequence (DNA): TGTGCCAGTAGTATTTCGGGGCTGAACACTGAAGCTTTCTTT.

The chain carries TRBV7-9 and TRBJ2-7, with 10 bases identical to TRBD1. J gave up 4 bases and V 4 bases, and 7 bases lay outside the gene matches. There are 15 residues in the CDR3. The germline CDR1 and CDR2 sequences are SEHNR and FQNEAQ (reference sequence). In nucleotides, the CDR3 is TGTGCCAGCAGCTCCGGACAGGGGGTCCATTACGAGCAGTACTTC. Its translation: CASSSGQGVHYEQYF.

This clonotype has a handful of counts. This sequence joins TRBV5-8 and TRBJ2-5, with D perhaps given as TRBD1 or TRBD2 (6 bases each). Trimming removed 4 bases from V and 6 bases from J, with 19 bases in between. CDR3 length: 15 amino acids. Germline V gene data show CDR1 as SGHTS and CDR2 as YDEGEE. CDR3 DNA: TGTGCCAGCAGCCCAGGCAGGGTCCGGGGGCAGACCCAGTACTTC. Its protein is CASSPGRVRGQTQYF.

This clonotype was detected only a few times. This sequence joins TRBV20-1 and TRBJ2-1; TRBD2 matches 7 bases. Germline lookup yields CDR1 DFQATT and CDR2 SNEGSKA (reference sequence). Germline trimming cut 6 bases from V and 7 bases from J; bases unmatched to any gene: 0. CDR3 size: 10 residues. This CDR3 is CSAGRNEQFF. The CDR3 DNA reads as TGCAGTGCCGGGAGGAATGAGCAGTTCTTC.

This clonotype has ten or more counts. The chain has TRBV6-1 and TRBJ1-1, with D unresolved. The CDR3 covers 11 residues. V was shortened by 0 bases and J by 4 bases, with 0 bases between the two germline ends. CDR1 is MNHNS and CDR2 is SASEGT in the germline V gene. This CDR3 is CASSEATEAFF. In DNA, the CDR3 is TGTGCCAGCAGTGAAGCCACTGAAGCTTTCTTT.

The chain employs TRBV19 and TRBJ2-7, with a weak D call TRBD1 (6 bases). The CDR3 runs 15 residues. Between the trimmed V and J ends, which lost 1 base and 3 bases, there was a span of 13 bases. Germline lookup yields CDR1 LNHDA and CDR2 SQIVND (reference sequence). The CDR3 nucleotides read TGTGCCAGTAGTATAGGTGCAGGGGATCGCTACGAGCAGTACTTC. Translation: CASSIGAGDRYEQYF.

V is TRBV6-5 and J is TRBJ1-2; D not certain. The CDR3 is 14 residues long. Trimming took off 2 bases at V and 9 bases at J, with 16 bases between the two ends. Germline V gene sequence: CDR1 MNHEY, CDR2 SVGAGI. The CDR3 nucleotides read TGTGCCAGCAGTTACGACTCAACGGGTTCTAGCTACACCTTC. Protein sequence: CASSYDSTGSSYTF.

This clonotype was detected many times. The J gene is TRBJ1-1, the V gene TRBV5-1, with D uncertain. The length of the CDR3 is 14 residues. Trimming stripped 4 bases from V and 1 base from J, with 11 bases between. CDR1 and CDR2 (germline): SGHRS, YFSETQ. CDR3: CASSPRDTNTEAFF. The CDR3 DNA reads TGCGCCAGCAGCCCTCGCGACACGAACACTGAAGCTTTCTTT. The full variable domain, completed using reference TRBV5-1 and TRBJ1-1, is KAGVTQTPRYLIKTRGQQVTLSCSPISGHRSVSWYQQTPGQGLQFLFEYFSETQRNKGNFPGRFSGRQFSNSRSEMNVSTLELGDSALYLCASSPRDTNTEAFFGQGTRLTVV.

This chain uses TRBV6-2 or TRBV6-3 with TRBJ2-7, with D perhaps matching TRBD2 (5 bases). This CDR3 is 13 amino acids long. Germline CDR1 is MNHEY and CDR2 is SVGEGT. Trimming pared 6 bases from V and 0 bases from J, leaving 9 bases between. In nucleotides, the CDR3 is TGTGCCAGCAGCGGGATTAGCTCCTACGAGCAGTACTTC. Protein product: CASSGISSYEQYF.

The table lists this clonotype with many counts. The V gene is TRBV24-1, the J gene TRBJ1-2, with 7 nucleotides matching TRBD1. Germline V gene sequence: CDR1 KGHDR, CDR2 SFDVKD. The CDR3 spans 15 residues. V dropped 3 bases and J dropped 6; count of bases not matched to a gene: 9. In DNA, the CDR3 is TGTGCCACCAGTGATGACAGGGTCGGTGGGAATGGCTACACCTTC. Protein product: CATSDDRVGGNGYTF.

In its sample, this clonotype was seen many times. The gene calls are TRBV2 and TRBJ2-7, with D uncertain. This CDR3 has 12 residues. Trimming left V 4 bases short and J 6 bases short, with 10 bases between. Per germline, CDR1 SNHLY and CDR2 FYNNEI. The CDR3 spells CASSAPGREQYF. The CDR3, as DNA: TGTGCCAGCAGTGCCCCAGGACGCGAGCAGTACTTC.

Worth noting for this clonotype: Compared with germline, one end of the junction differs, possibly owing to a read error. The rearrangement joins TRBV6-5 to TRBJ1-5, with D hard to call. The germline gives CDR1 MNHEY, CDR2 SVGAGI. CDR3 length: 13 residues. CDR3 nucleotide sequence: TGTGCCAGCAGTTACCTCTTGAGTCAGCCTCAGCATTTT. Its protein is CASSYLLSQPQHF.

The chain carries TRBV20-1 and TRBJ1-1; TRBD1 aligns across 7 bases. Germline V gene data show CDR1 as DFQATT and CDR2 as SNEGSKA (reference sequence). V dropped 1 base and J dropped 5; count of bases not matched to a gene: 10. CDR3 size: 15 residues. The CDR3 reads CSARAQGGGETEAFF. For the CDR3, the DNA is TGCAGTGCTAGAGCCCAGGGGGGGGGCGAAACTGAAGCTTTCTTT.